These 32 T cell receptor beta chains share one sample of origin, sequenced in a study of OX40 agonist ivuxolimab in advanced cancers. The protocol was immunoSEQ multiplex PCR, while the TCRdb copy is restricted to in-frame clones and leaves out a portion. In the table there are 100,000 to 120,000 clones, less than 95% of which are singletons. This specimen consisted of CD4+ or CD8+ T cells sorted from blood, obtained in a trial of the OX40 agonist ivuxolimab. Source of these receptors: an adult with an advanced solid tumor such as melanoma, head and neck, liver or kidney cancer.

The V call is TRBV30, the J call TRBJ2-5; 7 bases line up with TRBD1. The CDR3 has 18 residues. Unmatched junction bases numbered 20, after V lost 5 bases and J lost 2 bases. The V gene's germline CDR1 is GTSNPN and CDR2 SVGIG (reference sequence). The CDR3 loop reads CAWENRGSKYRGQETQYF. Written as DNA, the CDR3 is TGTGCCTGGGAGAATAGGGGTTCAAAATACAGGGGACAAGAGACCCAGTACTTC.

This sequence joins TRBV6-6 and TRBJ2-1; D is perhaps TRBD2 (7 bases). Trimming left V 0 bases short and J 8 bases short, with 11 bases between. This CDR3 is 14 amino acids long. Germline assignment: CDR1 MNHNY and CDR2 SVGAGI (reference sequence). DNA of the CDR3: TGTGCCAGCAGTTACTCGGGGGGGCCAGATGAGCAGTTCTTC. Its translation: CASSYSGGPDEQFF.

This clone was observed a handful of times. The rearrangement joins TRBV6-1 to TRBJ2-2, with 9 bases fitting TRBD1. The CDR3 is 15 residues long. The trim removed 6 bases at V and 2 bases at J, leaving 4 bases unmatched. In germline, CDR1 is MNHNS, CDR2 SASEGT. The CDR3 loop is CASRRDRANTGELFF. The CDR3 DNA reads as TGTGCCAGCAGGAGGGACAGGGCTAACACCGGGGAGCTGTTTTTT.

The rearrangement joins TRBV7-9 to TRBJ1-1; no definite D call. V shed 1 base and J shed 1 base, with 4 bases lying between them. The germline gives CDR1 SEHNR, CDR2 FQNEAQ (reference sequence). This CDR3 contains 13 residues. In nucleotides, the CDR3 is TGTGCCAGCAGCTTAGAACGGAACACTGAAGCTTTCTTT. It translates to CASSLERNTEAFF.

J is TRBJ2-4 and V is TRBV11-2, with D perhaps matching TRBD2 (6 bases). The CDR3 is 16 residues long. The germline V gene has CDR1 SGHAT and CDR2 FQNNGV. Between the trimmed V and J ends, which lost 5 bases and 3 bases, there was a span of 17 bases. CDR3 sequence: CASSQKGTGGKNIQYF. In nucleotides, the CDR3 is TGTGCCAGCAGCCAAAAGGGTACCGGGGGCAAAAACATTCAGTACTTC.

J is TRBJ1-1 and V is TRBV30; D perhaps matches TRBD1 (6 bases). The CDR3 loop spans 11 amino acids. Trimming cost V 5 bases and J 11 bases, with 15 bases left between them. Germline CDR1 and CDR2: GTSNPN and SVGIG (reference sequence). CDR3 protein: CAWGGLGNAFF. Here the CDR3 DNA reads TGTGCCTGGGGGGGGCTTGGGAATGCTTTCTTT.

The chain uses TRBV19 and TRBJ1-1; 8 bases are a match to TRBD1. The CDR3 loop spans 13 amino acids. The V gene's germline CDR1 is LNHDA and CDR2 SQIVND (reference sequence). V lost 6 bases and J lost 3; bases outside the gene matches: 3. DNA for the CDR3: TGTGCCAGTAGCAGGGGGCTAGACACTGAAGCTTTCTTT. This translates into CASSRGLDTEAFF. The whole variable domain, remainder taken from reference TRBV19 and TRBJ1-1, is DGGITQSPKYLFRKEGQNVTLSCEQNLNHDAMYWYRQDPGQGLRLIYYSQIVNDFQKGDIAEGYSVSREKKESFPLTVTSAQKNPTAFYLCASSRGLDTEAFFGQGTRLTVV.

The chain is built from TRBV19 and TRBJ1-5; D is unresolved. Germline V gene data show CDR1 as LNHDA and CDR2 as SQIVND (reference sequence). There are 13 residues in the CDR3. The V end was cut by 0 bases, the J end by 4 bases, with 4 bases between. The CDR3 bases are TGTGCCAGTAGTATAGATCATAATCAGCCCCAGCATTTT. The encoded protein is CASSIDHNQPQHF.

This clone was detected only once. The CDR3 loop reads CASGGRGTDTQYF. The CDR3 DNA reads TGTGCCAGTGGTGGCAGGGGGACAGATACGCAGTATTTT. The genes are TRBV2 and TRBJ2-3; 7 nucleotides agree with TRBD1. CDR3 length equals 13 residues. Trimming removed 9 bases from V and 3 bases from J; junction bases left unmatched: 6. Per germline, CDR1 SNHLY and CDR2 FYNNEI.

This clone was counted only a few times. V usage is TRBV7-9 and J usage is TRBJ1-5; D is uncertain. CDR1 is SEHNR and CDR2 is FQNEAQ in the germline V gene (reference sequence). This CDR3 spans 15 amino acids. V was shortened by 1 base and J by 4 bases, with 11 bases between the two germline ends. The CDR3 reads CASSLEGGGNQPQHF. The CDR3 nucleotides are TGTGCCAGCAGCTTAGAGGGAGGTGGGAATCAGCCCCAGCATTTT. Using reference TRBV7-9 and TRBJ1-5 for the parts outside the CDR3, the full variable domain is DTGVSQNPRHKITKRGQNVTFRCDPISEHNRLYWYRQTLGQGPEFLTYFQNEAQLEKSRLLSDRFSAERPKGSFSTLEIQRTEQGDSAMYLCASSLEGGGNQPQHFGDGTRLSIL.

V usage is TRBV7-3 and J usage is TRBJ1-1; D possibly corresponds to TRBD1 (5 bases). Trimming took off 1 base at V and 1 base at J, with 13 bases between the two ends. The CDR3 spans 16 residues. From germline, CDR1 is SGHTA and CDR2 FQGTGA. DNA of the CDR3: TGTGCCAGCAGCTTAAAGGGCGGGGGAGAGAACACTGAAGCTTTCTTT. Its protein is CASSLKGGGENTEAFF.

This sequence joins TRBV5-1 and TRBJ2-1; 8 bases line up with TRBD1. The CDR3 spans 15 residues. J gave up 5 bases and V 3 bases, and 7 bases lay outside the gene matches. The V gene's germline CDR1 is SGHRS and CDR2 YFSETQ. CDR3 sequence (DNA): TGCGCCAGCAGCTCCGGACAGGGTTTCAACAATGAGCAGTTCTTC. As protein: CASSSGQGFNNEQFF.

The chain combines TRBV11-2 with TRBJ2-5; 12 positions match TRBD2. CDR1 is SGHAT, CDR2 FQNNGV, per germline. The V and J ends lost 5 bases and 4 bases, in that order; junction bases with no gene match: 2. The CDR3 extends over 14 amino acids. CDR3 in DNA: TGTGCCAGCAGCCTAGCGGGGGGGCCAGAGACCCAGTACTTC. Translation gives CASSLAGGPETQYF.

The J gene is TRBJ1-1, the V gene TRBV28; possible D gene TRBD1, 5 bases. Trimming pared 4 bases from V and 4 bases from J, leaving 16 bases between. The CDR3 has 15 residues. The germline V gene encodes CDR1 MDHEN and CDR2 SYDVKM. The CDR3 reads CASSSPRGGVTEAFF. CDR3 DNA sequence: TGTGCCAGCAGTTCTCCCCGGGGGGGGGTCACTGAAGCTTTCTTT. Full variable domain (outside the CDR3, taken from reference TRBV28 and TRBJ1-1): DVKVTQSSRYLVKRTGEKVFLECVQDMDHENMFWYRQDPGLGLRLIYFSYDVKMKEKGDIPEGYSVSREKKERFSLILESASTNQTSMYLCASSSPRGGVTEAFFGQGTRLTVV.

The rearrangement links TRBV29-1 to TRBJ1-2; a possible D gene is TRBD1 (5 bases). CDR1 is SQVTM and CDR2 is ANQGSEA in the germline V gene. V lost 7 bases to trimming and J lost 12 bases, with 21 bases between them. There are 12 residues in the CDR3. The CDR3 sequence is CSARDHTGEDTF. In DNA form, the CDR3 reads TGCAGCGCTAGGGACCATACGGGGGAGGACACCTTC.

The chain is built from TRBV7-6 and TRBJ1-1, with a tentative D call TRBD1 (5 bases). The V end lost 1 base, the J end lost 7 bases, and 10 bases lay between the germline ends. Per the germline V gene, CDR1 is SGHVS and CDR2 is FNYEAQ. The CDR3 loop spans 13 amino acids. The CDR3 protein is CASSLVRDGEAFF. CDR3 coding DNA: TGTGCCAGCAGCTTAGTCAGGGACGGTGAAGCTTTCTTT.

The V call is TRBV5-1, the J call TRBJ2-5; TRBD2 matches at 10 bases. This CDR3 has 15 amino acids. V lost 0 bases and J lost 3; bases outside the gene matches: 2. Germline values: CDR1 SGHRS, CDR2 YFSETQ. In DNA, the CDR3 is TGCGCCAGCAGCTTGGAAAGCGGGAGGGAAGAGACCCAGTACTTC. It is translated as CASSLESGREETQYF. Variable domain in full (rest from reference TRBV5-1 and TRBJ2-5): KAGVTQTPRYLIKTRGQQVTLSCSPISGHRSVSWYQQTPGQGLQFLFEYFSETQRNKGNFPGRFSGRQFSNSRSEMNVSTLELGDSALYLCASSLESGREETQYFGPGTRLLVL.

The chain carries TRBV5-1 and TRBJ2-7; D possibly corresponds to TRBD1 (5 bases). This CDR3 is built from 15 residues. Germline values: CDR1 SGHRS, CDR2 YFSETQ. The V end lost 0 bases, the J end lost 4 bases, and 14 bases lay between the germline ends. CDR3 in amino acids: CASSLATGPSYEQYF. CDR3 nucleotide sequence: TGCGCCAGCAGCTTGGCCACAGGACCCTCGTACGAGCAGTACTTC.

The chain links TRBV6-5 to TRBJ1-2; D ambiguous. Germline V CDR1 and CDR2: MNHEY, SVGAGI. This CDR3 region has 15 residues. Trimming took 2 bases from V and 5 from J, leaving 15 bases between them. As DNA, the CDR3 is TGTGCCAGCAGTTACCTCGACGATCACAATTATGGCTACACCTTC. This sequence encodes CASSYLDDHNYGYTF.

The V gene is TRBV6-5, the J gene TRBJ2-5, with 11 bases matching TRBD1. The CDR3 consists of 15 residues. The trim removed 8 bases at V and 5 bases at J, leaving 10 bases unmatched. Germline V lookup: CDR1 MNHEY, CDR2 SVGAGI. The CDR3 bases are TGTGCCAGCGCCTTCGGACAGGGGGCAGGGGAGACCCAGTACTTC. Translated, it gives CASAFGQGAGETQYF.

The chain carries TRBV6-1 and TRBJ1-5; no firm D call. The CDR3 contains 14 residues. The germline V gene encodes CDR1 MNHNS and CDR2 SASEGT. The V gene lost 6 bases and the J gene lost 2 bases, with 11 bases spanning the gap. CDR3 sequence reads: CASRDFEGNQPQHF. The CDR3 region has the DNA TGTGCCAGCAGGGACTTTGAGGGCAATCAGCCCCAGCATTTT.

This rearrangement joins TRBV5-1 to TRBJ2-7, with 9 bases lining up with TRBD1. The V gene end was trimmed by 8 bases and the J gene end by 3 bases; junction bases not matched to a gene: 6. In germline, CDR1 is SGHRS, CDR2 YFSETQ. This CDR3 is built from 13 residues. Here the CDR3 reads CASSGQGDYEQYF. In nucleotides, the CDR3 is TGCGCCAGTTCGGGACAGGGAGACTACGAGCAGTACTTC. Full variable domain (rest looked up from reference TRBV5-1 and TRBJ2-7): KAGVTQTPRYLIKTRGQQVTLSCSPISGHRSVSWYQQTPGQGLQFLFEYFSETQRNKGNFPGRFSGRQFSNSRSEMNVSTLELGDSALYLCASSGQGDYEQYFGPGTRLTVT.

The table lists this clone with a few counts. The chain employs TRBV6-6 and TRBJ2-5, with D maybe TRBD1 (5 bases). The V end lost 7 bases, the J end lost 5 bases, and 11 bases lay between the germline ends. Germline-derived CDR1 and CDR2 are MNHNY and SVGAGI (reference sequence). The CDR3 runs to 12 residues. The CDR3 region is CASKGAGETQYF. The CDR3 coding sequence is TGTGCCAGCAAAGGGGCCGGGGAGACCCAGTACTTC.

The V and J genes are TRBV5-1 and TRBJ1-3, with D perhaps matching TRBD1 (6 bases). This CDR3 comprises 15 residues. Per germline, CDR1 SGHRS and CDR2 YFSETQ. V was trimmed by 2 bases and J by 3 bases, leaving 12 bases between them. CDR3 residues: CASSFGGSDGNTIYF. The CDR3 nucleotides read TGCGCCAGCAGCTTTGGGGGCTCGGATGGAAACACCATATATTTT.

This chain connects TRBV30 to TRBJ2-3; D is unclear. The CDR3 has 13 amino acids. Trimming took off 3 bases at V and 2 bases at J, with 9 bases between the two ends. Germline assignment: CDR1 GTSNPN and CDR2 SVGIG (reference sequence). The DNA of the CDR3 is TGTGCCTGGAGACGTGTAGACACAGATACGCAGTATTTT. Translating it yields CAWRRVDTDTQYF.

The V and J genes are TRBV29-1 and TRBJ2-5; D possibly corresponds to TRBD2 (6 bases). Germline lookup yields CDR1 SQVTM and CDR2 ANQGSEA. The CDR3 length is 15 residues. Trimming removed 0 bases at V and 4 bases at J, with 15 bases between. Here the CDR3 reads CSVEDWAREAETQYF. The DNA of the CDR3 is TGCAGCGTTGAAGACTGGGCGAGGGAGGCAGAGACCCAGTACTTC.

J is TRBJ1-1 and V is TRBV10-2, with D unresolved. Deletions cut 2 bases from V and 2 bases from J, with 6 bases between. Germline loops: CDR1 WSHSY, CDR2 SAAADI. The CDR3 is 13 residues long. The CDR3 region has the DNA TGCGCCAGCAGTGAGCCATTTAACACTGAAGCTTTCTTT. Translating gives CASSEPFNTEAFF.

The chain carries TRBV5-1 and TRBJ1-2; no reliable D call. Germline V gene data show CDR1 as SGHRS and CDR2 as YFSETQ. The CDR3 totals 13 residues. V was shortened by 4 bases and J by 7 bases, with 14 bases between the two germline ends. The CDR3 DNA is TGCGCCAGCAGCCCGCAACAAGATTCTGGCTACACCTTC. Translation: CASSPQQDSGYTF. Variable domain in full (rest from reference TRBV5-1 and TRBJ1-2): KAGVTQTPRYLIKTRGQQVTLSCSPISGHRSVSWYQQTPGQGLQFLFEYFSETQRNKGNFPGRFSGRQFSNSRSEMNVSTLELGDSALYLCASSPQQDSGYTFGSGTRLTVV.

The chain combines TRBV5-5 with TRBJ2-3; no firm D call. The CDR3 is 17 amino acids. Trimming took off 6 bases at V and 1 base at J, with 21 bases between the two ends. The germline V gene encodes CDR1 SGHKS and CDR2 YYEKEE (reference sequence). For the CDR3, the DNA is TGTGCCAGCACCCAGAAAAATCTACTAACAGGCACAGATACGCAGTATTTT. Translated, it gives CASTQKNLLTGTDTQYF.

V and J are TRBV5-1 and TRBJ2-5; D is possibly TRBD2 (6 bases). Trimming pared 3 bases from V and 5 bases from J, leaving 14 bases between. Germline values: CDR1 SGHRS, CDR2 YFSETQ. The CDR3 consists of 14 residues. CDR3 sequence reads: CASSSGTPVETQYF. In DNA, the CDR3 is TGCGCCAGCAGCTCCGGGACTCCTGTGGAGACCCAGTACTTC.

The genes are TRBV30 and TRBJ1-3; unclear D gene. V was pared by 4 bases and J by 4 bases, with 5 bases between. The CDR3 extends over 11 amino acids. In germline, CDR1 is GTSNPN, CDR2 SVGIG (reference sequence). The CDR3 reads CAWISGNTIYF. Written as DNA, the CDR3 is TGTGCCTGGATATCCGGAAACACCATATATTTT.

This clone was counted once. The CDR3 spells CASSEGRQGHQPQHF. The CDR3, as DNA: TGTGCCAGCAGTGAAGGTAGGCAGGGACATCAGCCCCAGCATTTT. The chain joins TRBV6-1 to TRBJ1-5; D is possibly TRBD1 (5 bases). This CDR3 region has 15 residues. Between the trimmed V and J ends, which lost 1 base and 5 bases, there was a span of 12 bases. The germline V gene encodes CDR1 MNHNS and CDR2 SASEGT.